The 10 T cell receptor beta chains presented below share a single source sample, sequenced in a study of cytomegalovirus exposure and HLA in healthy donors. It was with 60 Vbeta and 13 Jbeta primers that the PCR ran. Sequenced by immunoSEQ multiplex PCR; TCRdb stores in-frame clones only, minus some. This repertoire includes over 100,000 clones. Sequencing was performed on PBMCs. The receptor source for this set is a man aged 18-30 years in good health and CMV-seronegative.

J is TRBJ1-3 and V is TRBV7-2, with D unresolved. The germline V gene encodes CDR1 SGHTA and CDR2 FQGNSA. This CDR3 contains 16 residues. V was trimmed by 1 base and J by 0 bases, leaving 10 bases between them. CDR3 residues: CASSLVEGLSGNTIYF. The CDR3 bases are TGTGCCAGCAGCTTAGTGGAGGGCCTCTCTGGAAACACCATATATTTT.

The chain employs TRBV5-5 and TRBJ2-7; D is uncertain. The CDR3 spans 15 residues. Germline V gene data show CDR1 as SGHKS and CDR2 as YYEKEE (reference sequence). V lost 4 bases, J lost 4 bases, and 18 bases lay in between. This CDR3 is CASSDFSHRGYEQYF. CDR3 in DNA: TGTGCCAGCAGCGATTTTTCTCACCGCGGATACGAGCAGTACTTC.

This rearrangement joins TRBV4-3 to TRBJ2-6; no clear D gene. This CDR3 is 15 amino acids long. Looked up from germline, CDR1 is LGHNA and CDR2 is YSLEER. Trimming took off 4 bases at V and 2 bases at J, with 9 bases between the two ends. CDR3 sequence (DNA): TGCGCCAGCAGCCCCTTACGGGCTGGGGCCAACGTCCTGACTTTC. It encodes CASSPLRAGANVLTF.

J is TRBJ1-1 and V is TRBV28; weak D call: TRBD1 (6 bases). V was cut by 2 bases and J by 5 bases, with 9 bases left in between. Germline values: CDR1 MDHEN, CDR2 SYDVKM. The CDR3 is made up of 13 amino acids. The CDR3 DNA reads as TGTGCCAGCAGTTTAGGGCAGGGGACTGAAGCTTTCTTT. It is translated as CASSLGQGTEAFF.

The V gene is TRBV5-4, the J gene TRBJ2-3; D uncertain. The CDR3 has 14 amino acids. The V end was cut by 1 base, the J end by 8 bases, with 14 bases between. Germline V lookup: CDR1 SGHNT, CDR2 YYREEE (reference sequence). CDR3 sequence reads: CASSLQAYSLTQYF. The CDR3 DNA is TGTGCCAGCAGCTTGCAAGCGTATAGCCTTACGCAGTATTTT.

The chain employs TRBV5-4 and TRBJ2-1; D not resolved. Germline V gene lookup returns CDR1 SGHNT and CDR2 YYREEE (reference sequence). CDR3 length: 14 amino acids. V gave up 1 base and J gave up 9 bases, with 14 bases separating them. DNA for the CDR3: TGTGCCAGCAGCTTGATAGACGGCGGCAGTGAGCAGTTCTTC. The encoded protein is CASSLIDGGSEQFF.

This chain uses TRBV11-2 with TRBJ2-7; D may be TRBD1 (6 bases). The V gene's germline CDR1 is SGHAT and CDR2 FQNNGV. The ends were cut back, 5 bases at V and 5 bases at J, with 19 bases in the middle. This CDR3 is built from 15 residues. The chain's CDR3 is CASSNRAGRFDEQYF. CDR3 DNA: TGTGCCAGCAGCAACAGGGCAGGGCGTTTCGACGAGCAGTACTTC.

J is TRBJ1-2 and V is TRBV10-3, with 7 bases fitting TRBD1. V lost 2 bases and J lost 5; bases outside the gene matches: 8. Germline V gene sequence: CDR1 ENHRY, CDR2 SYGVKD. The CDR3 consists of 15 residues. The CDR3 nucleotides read TGTGCCATCAGTGAGATAAGGACAGGAATTTATGGCTACACCTTC. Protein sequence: CAISEIRTGIYGYTF.

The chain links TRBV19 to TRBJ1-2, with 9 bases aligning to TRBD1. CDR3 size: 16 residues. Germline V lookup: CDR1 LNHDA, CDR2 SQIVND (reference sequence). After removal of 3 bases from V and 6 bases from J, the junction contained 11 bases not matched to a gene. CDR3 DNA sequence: TGTGCCAGTAGTATGGGACAGGGTACGATTGTCCATGGCTACACCTTC. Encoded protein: CASSMGQGTIVHGYTF.

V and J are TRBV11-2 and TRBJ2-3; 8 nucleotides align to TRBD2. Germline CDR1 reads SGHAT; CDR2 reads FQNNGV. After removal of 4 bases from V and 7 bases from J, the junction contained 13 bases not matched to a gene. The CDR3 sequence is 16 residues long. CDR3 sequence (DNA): TGTGCCAGCAGCTCAAGTCCTTCGGGAGGGGGAAATACGCAGTATTTT. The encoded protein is CASSSSPSGGGNTQYF.